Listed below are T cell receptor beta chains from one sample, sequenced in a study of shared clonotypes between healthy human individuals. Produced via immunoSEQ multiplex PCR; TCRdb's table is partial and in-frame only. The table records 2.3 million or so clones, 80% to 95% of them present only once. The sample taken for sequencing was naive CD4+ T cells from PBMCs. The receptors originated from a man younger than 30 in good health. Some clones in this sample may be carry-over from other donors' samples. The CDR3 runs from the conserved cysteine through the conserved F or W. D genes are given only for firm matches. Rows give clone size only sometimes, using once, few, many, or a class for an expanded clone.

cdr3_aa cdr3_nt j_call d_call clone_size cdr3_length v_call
CASKGGVEAFF TGTGCCAGCAAGGGGGGGGTCGAAGCTTTCTTT TRBJ1-1 - - 11 TRBV28
CASSLPGHTNTEAFF TGTGCCAGCAGTCTTCCGGGACACACGAACACTGAAGCTTTCTTT TRBJ1-1 - - 15 TRBV28
CASSYSTGVGVEQFF TGTGCCAGCAGTTACTCGACTGGTGTAGGGGTTGAGCAGTTCTTC TRBJ2-1 - - 15 TRBV6-5
CASSLWDTSYEQYF TGTGCCAGCAGCTTATGGGACACCTCCTACGAGCAGTACTTC TRBJ2-7 - - 14 TRBV7-2
CASSSAFGGITDTQYF TGCGCCAGCAGCTCAGCCTTTGGCGGGATCACAGATACGCAGTATTTT TRBJ2-3 - - 16 TRBV5-1
CASSLMGDNEQFF TGCGCCAGCAGCTTGATGGGGGATAATGAGCAGTTCTTC TRBJ2-1 - - 13 TRBV5-1
CASSLSKPRTTGELFF TGTGCCAGCAGTTTATCGAAGCCTAGGACCACCGGGGAGCTGTTTTTT TRBJ2-2 - once 16 TRBV27
CASSSGGWGNQPQHF TGTGCCAGCAGTTCGGGGGGCTGGGGCAATCAGCCCCAGCATTTT TRBJ1-5 - - 15 TRBV27
CASRQQETQYF TGTGCCAGCCGACAGCAAGAGACCCAGTACTTC TRBJ2-5 - - 11 TRBV18
CASSLVAGAYNEQFF TGTGCCAGCAGCTTAGTAGCGGGGGCCTACAATGAGCAGTTCTTC TRBJ2-1 TRBD2 - 15 TRBV11-2
CAWSAPGRARSTDTQYF TGTGCCTGGAGCGCGCCCGGCAGGGCTAGGAGCACAGATACGCAGTATTTT TRBJ2-3 - - 17 TRBV30
CASSLALAGGNPQGTDTQYF TGTGCCAGCAGTTTAGCCCTAGCGGGAGGCAACCCTCAAGGCACAGATACGCAGTATTTT TRBJ2-3 TRBD2 - 20 TRBV27
CASSQDVHEGRGTEAFF TGCGCCAGCAGCCAAGATGTCCACGAGGGTAGGGGCACTGAAGCTTTCTTT TRBJ1-1 - - 17 TRBV4-3
CASSAIFQETQYF TGTGCCAGCAGCGCAATCTTTCAAGAGACCCAGTACTTC TRBJ2-5 - - 13 TRBV9
CASSLGTATGQPQHF TGTGCCAGCAGTCTCGGGACGGCTACTGGGCAGCCCCAGCATTTT TRBJ1-5 - - 15 TRBV28
CASSVSGTSATDTQYF TGTGCCAGCAGCGTTTCCGGGACTAGCGCTACAGATACGCAGTATTTT TRBJ2-3 TRBD2 - 16 TRBV9
CASSPRTGTGELFF TGTGCCAGCTCCCCCAGGACAGGAACCGGGGAGCTGTTTTTT TRBJ2-2 TRBD1 - 14 TRBV18
CASSATGLNEAFF TGTGCCAGCAGCGCTACCGGCCTGAATGAAGCTTTCTTT TRBJ1-1 - - 13 TRBV9
CASSFATGGVQPQHF TGTGCCAGCAGTTTCGCGACAGGGGGTGTTCAGCCCCAGCATTTT TRBJ1-5 TRBD1 - 15 TRBV28
CASSRYPYEQYF TGTGCCAGTAGTAGGTATCCCTACGAGCAGTACTTC TRBJ2-7 - few 12 TRBV19
CASRRDEWNTEAFF TGTGCCAGCAGACGGGACGAATGGAACACTGAAGCTTTCTTT TRBJ1-1 - - 14 TRBV6-6
CASSTGGPRYGYTF TGTGCCAGCTCCACCGGGGGGCCTCGGTATGGCTACACCTTC TRBJ1-2 - - 14 TRBV6-1
CASSATSGVPWAKNIQYF TGCGCCAGCAGCGCCACCTCCGGGGTCCCTTGGGCCAAAAACATTCAGTACTTC TRBJ2-4 - - 18 TRBV5-1
CASSESLGTDTQYF TGTGCCAGCAGCGAGAGCCTGGGGACAGATACGCAGTATTTT TRBJ2-3 - - 14 TRBV9
CASSPDGQGIIDTQYF TGCGCCAGCAGCCCGGACGGACAGGGGATAATTGATACGCAGTATTTT TRBJ2-3 TRBD1 - 16 TRBV5-1
CASSNLRQNIQYF TGTGCCAGTAGTAATTTGCGCCAAAACATTCAGTACTTC TRBJ2-4 - - 13 TRBV19
CASSPSWTRNTGELFF TGTGCCAGCAGCCCCAGTTGGACTAGGAACACCGGGGAGCTGTTTTTT TRBJ2-2 TRBD2 - 16 TRBV9
CAWSVPRNYGYTF TGTGCCTGGAGTGTACCCCGTAACTATGGCTACACCTTC TRBJ1-2 - few 13 TRBV30
CASSLTGGSGQSLYGYTF TGTGCCAGCAGTTTAACGGGGGGTAGTGGACAGAGCCTCTATGGCTACACCTTC TRBJ1-2 - - 18 TRBV28
CASSLRGLGGGRIYGYTF TGTGCCAGCAGCTTGCGGGGCCTGGGAGGAGGACGAATATATGGCTACACCTTC TRBJ1-2 - once 18 TRBV5-5
CASSLGSGRAGNEQFF TGTGCCAGCAGCTTAGGGAGCGGGAGGGCCGGAAATGAGCAGTTCTTC TRBJ2-1 TRBD2 - 16 TRBV7-9
CASSGGSGNTDTQYF TGTGCCAGCAGCGGGGGTAGCGGGAATACAGATACGCAGTATTTT TRBJ2-3 TRBD2 once 15 TRBV2
CASSLPPGGADIQYF TGCGCCAGCAGCCTTCCGCCAGGGGGAGCGGACATTCAGTACTTC TRBJ2-4 TRBD1 - 15 TRBV5-1
CSRGTDTQYF TGTAGTAGGGGCACAGATACGCAGTATTTT TRBJ2-3 - - 10 TRBV28
CASSLGAAFGANVLTF TGTGCCAGCAGCTTAGGGGCCGCATTTGGGGCCAACGTCCTGACTTTC TRBJ2-6 - - 16 TRBV7-2
CASSEGATDGAGELFF TGTGCCAGCAGCGAGGGGGCCACCGATGGGGCCGGGGAGCTGTTTTTT TRBJ2-2 TRBD1 - 16 TRBV9
CASSPGTVFISEQFF TGCGCCAGCAGCCCTGGGACAGTTTTTATCAGTGAGCAGTTCTTC TRBJ2-1 TRBD1 - 15 TRBV5-1
CASSLPGGDGGYTF TGTGCCAGTAGCCTTCCCGGGGGCGATGGAGGCTACACCTTC TRBJ1-2 - - 14 TRBV19
CASSIDRNSPLHF TGTGCCAGCAGCATAGATCGTAATTCACCCCTCCACTTT TRBJ1-6 - - 13 TRBV7-9
CASSPDLNTIYF TGTGCCAGCAGCCCAGATTTAAACACCATATATTTT TRBJ1-3 - - 12 TRBV9
CASSQDNRGWPSPLHF TGCGCCAGCAGCCAAGATAACAGGGGATGGCCTTCACCCCTCCACTTT TRBJ1-6 TRBD1 - 16 TRBV4-1
CASSPVGGGSGTQYF TGCGCCAGCAGCCCGGTTGGTGGGGGTTCCGGGACGCAGTATTTT TRBJ2-3 - - 15 TRBV5-1
CASSLDLAGASSYNEQFF TGCGCCAGCAGCTTGGATCTAGCGGGAGCTAGCTCCTACAATGAGCAGTTCTTC TRBJ2-1 TRBD2 - 18 TRBV5-1
CASSYRGALSEQYF TGTGCCAGCAGTTACCGGGGGGCCCTTTCCGAGCAGTACTTC TRBJ2-7 - - 14 TRBV6-7
CASSLASTPLNEQFF TGCGCCAGCAGCTTGGCTTCCACCCCCCTCAATGAGCAGTTCTTC TRBJ2-1 - once 15 TRBV5-1
CSVVGQDQNQPQHF TGCAGCGTTGTCGGGCAGGATCAAAATCAGCCCCAGCATTTT TRBJ1-5 - - 14 TRBV29-1
CASSVQGSNTEAFF TGTGCCAGCAGTGTACAGGGGTCGAACACTGAAGCTTTCTTT TRBJ1-1 TRBD1 - 14 TRBV25-1
CASSTTGQGRDTQYF TGTGCCAGCTCAACCACGGGACAGGGAAGAGATACGCAGTATTTT TRBJ2-3 TRBD1 - 15 TRBV18
CASRKSNQPQHF TGTGCCAGCAGGAAGTCGAATCAGCCCCAGCATTTT TRBJ1-5 - - 12 TRBV28
CASRPSVARDTEAFF TGCGCCAGCAGGCCCTCTGTGGCGAGGGACACTGAAGCTTTCTTT TRBJ1-1 - - 15 TRBV5-1
CASIPSDGTETQYF TGTGCCAGCATCCCATCGGACGGGACGGAGACCCAGTACTTC TRBJ2-5 - - 14 TRBV7-2
CASSARGVFSTDTQYF TGTGCCAGCAGTGCCCGGGGCGTTTTTAGCACAGATACGCAGTATTTT TRBJ2-3 - - 16 TRBV27
CASSLAGGYEQYF TGTGCCAGCAGCTTAGCTGGAGGGTACGAGCAGTACTTC TRBJ2-7 - - 13 TRBV7-9
CASSDRRLAVAGELFF TGTGCCAGCAGTGATCGAAGACTAGCGGTCGCCGGGGAGCTGTTTTTT TRBJ2-2 TRBD2 once 16 TRBV2
CASSPRSGSSYNEQFF TGTGCCAGCAGCCCACGAAGCGGGAGCTCCTACAATGAGCAGTTCTTC TRBJ2-1 TRBD2 - 16 TRBV7-9